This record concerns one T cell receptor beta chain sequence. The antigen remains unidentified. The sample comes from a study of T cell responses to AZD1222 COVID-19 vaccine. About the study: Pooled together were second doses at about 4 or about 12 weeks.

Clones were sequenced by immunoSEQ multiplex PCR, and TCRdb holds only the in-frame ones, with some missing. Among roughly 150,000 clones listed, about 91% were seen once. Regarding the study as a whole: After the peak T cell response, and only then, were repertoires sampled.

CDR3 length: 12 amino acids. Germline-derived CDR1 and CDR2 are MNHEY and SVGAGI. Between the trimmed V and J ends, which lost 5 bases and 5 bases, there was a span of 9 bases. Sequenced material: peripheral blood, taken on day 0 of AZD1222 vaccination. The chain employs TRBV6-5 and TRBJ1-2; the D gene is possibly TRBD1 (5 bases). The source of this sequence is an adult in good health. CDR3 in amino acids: CASSRDAYGYTF. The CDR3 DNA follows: TGTGCCAGCAGTCGGGACGCTTATGGCTACACCTTC.